Following are 6 T cell receptor beta chains from one sample sequenced in a study of shared clonotypes between healthy human individuals (dated by TCRdb to about 2020). Libraries were prepared through the immunoSEQ multiplex PCR assay. The table comes from immuneACCESS by way of TCRdb, which keeps in-frame sequences with V and J called. Part of the clones is missing from these tables; in studies checked, under half for an unresolved V gene and the rest for unknown reasons. In this sample the table shows around 2,000,000 clones, 85% to 95% of which occur a single time. Clones ranked in the top ten supply 1.5% to 2% of the sample. CD8 naive samples consisted of CD45RO-negative cells that were positively selected for CCR7, yielding a CD45RA+CCR7+ population without TemRA cells. The source material was naive CD8+ T cells from PBMCs. The sample's cell subset or site, from its label and the paper: CD45RA+CCR7+. The receptors were gathered from a man aged 18 to 29 in good health. Some clones in this sample may be carry-over from other donors' samples.

This chain links TRBV4-1 with TRBJ1-5; a possible D gene is TRBD1 (5 bases). This CDR3 contains 19 residues. The V and J ends lost 1 base and 0 bases respectively, with 19 bases between them. From germline, CDR1 is MGHRA and CDR2 YSYEKL. The CDR3 region is CASSQVAPGLSYSNQPQHF. In DNA, the CDR3 is TGCGCCAGCAGCCAAGTCGCCCCAGGGCTTAGTTATAGCAATCAGCCCCAGCATTTT.

J is TRBJ1-2 and V is TRBV27, with D possibly TRBD1 on 6 matching bases. The germline gives CDR1 MNHEY, CDR2 SMNVEV (reference sequence). Trimming stripped 5 bases from V and 2 bases from J, with 15 bases between. This CDR3 contains 15 residues. The CDR3, as DNA: TGTGCCAGCAGTCTTACACAGGGATCCAACTATGGCTACACCTTC. Its protein product is CASSLTQGSNYGYTF.

V usage is TRBV7-8 and J usage is TRBJ1-4, with 8 bases identical to TRBD1. After removal of 1 base from V and 7 bases from J, the junction contained 5 bases not matched to a gene. Germline V gene data show CDR1 as SGHVS and CDR2 as FQNEAQ. The CDR3 has 15 residues. The CDR3 region is CASSLGTGRREKLFF. CDR3 nucleotides: TGTGCCAGCAGCTTAGGGACAGGGCGTCGTGAAAAACTGTTTTTT. The entire variable domain, with the rest obtained from reference TRBV7-8 and TRBJ1-4, is as follows: GAGVSQSPRYKVAKRGQDVALRCDPISGHVSLFWYQQALGQGPEFLTYFQNEAQLDKSGLPSDRFFAERPEGSVSTLKIQRTQQEDSAVYLCASSLGTGRREKLFFGSGTQLSVL.

This clone has a single count. This sequence joins TRBV18 and TRBJ1-1; D uncertain. This CDR3 contains 17 residues. With 2 bases removed from V and 0 bases from J, the gap between germline ends came to 16 bases. Looked up from germline, CDR1 is KGHSH and CDR2 is LQKENI. The chain's CDR3 is CASSPIGGEDLNTEAFF. The CDR3 DNA sequence: TGTGCCAGCTCACCAATAGGTGGCGAGGATCTGAACACTGAAGCTTTCTTT.

V gene TRBV5-5 combines with J gene TRBJ2-6, with D uncertain. The CDR3 sequence is 19 residues long. The germline V and J ends were trimmed by 0 bases and 0 bases, with 16 bases remaining between them. CDR1 SGHKS and CDR2 YYEKEE come from the germline V gene (reference sequence). CDR3 amino acids: CASSLEEVPFGSGANVLTF. CDR3 bases: TGTGCCAGCAGCTTGGAAGAAGTTCCGTTTGGCTCTGGGGCCAACGTCCTGACTTTC.

V and J are TRBV25-1 and TRBJ1-6; D is undetermined. Trimming left V 2 bases short and J 5 bases short, with 4 bases between. Germline V gene lookup returns CDR1 MGHDK and CDR2 SYGVNS. CDR3 length: 13 amino acids. The CDR3 protein is CASSEQHNSPLHF. CDR3 DNA: TGTGCCAGCAGTGAACAACATAATTCACCCCTCCACTTT.